This TCR beta chain comes out of a study of T cells after yellow fever vaccination. Background on the study: Fractions with few cells were prepared using SMART-Seq v4 Ultra Low Input.

As to this clonotype: Its target is unknown.

Germline-derived CDR1 and CDR2 are KGHDR and SFDVKD. The CDR3 is 16 amino acids. Unmatched junction bases numbered 6, after V lost 2 bases and J lost 7 bases. General study results and limits: Reappearing after the booster were most of the clones from primary vaccination (less than 98% CD4, approximately 88% CD8).

TCRdb reprocessed the 5' RACE reads via MiXCR and lists one record per CDR3 protein. The sample includes a few hundred thousand distinct CDR3 sequences, around a sixth of them seen just once. The receptor was derived from a man younger than 30 who received the YFV17D yellow fever vaccine. This chain links TRBV24-1 with TRBJ2-1, with 11 bases lining up with TRBD1. The starting material was PBMCs, obtained 5 to 6 days after the first yellow fever vaccination. The CDR3 reads CATSDWTGGNVNEQFF. The DNA for the CDR3 is TGTGCCACCAGTGATTGGACAGGGGGCAACGTGAATGAGCAGTTCTTC.